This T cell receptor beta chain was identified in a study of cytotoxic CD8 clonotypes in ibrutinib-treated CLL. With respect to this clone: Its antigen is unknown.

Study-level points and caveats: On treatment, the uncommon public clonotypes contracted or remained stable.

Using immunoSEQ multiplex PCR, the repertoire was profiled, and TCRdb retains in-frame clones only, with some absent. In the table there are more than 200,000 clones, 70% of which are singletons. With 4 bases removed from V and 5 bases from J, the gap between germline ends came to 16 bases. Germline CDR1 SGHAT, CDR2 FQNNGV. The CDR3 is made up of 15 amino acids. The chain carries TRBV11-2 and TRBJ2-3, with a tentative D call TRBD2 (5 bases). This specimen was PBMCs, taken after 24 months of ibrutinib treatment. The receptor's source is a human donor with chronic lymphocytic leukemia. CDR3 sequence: CASSSAGLDQDTQYF. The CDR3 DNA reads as TGTGCCAGCAGCTCGGCGGGTTTGGACCAAGATACGCAGTATTTT.